The 17 T cell receptor beta chains below were found in one sample sequenced in a study of graft-versus-host responses after intestinal transplantation. Which antigens these TCRs recognize remains unknown. TCRdb's table, derived via immunoSEQ multiplex PCR, lists solely in-frame clones and lacks some. The sample has about 88,000 clones; 85% to 90% are singletons. The sequencing here drew on unstimulated CD4+ T cells sorted from spleen or lymph node cells, taken before intestinal transplant. The source of these receptors is a human donor who received an intestinal transplant.

The chain has TRBV7-3 and TRBJ1-5; D gene uncertain. V was pared by 2 bases and J by 7 bases, with 6 bases between. CDR3 length equals 12 residues. The germline V gene encodes CDR1 SGHTA and CDR2 FQGTGA. In nucleotides, the CDR3 is TGTGCCAGCAGCTTACCGGGACAGCCCCAGCATTTT. Its translation is CASSLPGQPQHF. The variable domain in full, with the rest retrieved from reference TRBV7-3 and TRBJ1-5, is GAGVSQTPSNKVTEKGKYVELRCDPISGHTALYWYRQSLGQGPEFLIYFQGTGAADDSGLPNDRFFAVRPEGSVSTLKIQRTERGDSAVYLCASSLPGQPQHFGDGTRLSIL.

The V call is TRBV7-2, the J call TRBJ1-1; D is uncertain. The CDR3 runs to 14 residues. CDR1 SGHTA and CDR2 FQGNSA come from the germline V gene. The germline V and J ends were trimmed by 1 base and 9 bases, with 15 bases remaining between them. CDR3 residues: CASSLVKRQIQAFF. Here the CDR3 DNA reads TGTGCCAGCAGCTTAGTAAAACGCCAGATCCAAGCTTTCTTT.

V usage is TRBV11-2 and J usage is TRBJ1-1, with D tentatively TRBD1 (6 bases). Germline CDR1 and CDR2: SGHAT and FQNNGV. The V end lost 5 bases, the J end lost 5 bases, and 18 bases lay between the germline ends. The CDR3 totals 15 residues. CDR3 sequence reads: CASSPRYRVRTEAFF. CDR3 DNA: TGTGCCAGCAGCCCGAGGTACAGGGTGCGGACTGAAGCTTTCTTT.

The chain joins TRBV4-2 to TRBJ1-4; D unclear. The CDR3 runs to 14 residues. Germline V gene sequence: CDR1 LGHNA, CDR2 YNFKEQ. V dropped 0 bases and J dropped 3 bases, with 5 bases sitting between them. The DNA for the CDR3 is TGTGCCAGCAGCCAAGAACTCGCTAATGAAAAACTGTTTTTT. It specifies CASSQELANEKLFF.

V is TRBV6-6 and J is TRBJ2-6; D possibly corresponds to TRBD2 (5 bases). V was pared by 6 bases and J by 0 bases, with 12 bases between. The V gene's germline CDR1 is MNHNY and CDR2 SVGAGI (reference sequence). This CDR3 is 16 amino acids long. This chain's CDR3 is CASSRRLSSGANVLTF. The DNA for the CDR3 is TGTGCCAGCAGCCGGCGACTAAGCTCTGGGGCCAACGTCCTGACTTTC.

This chain uses TRBV12-1 with TRBJ1-4; the listed D gene, TRBD1, was not tested against the DNA. TRBV12-1 is shown as a pseudogene. This CDR3 comprises 13 residues. CDR3 amino acids: CASSGRDSEKLFF. The CDR3 nucleotides are TGTGCCAGCAGCGGCCGGGACAGTGAAAAACTGTTTTTT.

This chain joins TRBV6-1 and TRBJ1-6; D perhaps matches TRBD1 (6 bases). CDR1 is MNHNS, CDR2 SASEGT, per germline. V was cut by 4 bases and J by 5 bases, with 21 bases left in between. CDR3 length: 18 amino acids. CDR3 bases: TGTGCCAGCAGTGTAGGGGACACCTCCACCGGGCATAATTCACCCCTCCACTTT. Amino acid sequence: CASSVGDTSTGHNSPLHF.

The genes are TRBV6-1 and TRBJ2-1; D remains unclear. The germline gives CDR1 MNHNS, CDR2 SASEGT. The CDR3 is 12 amino acids. The ends were cut back, 5 bases at V and 2 bases at J, with 4 bases in the middle. The CDR3 loop is CASSPAYNEQFF. In DNA, the CDR3 is TGTGCCAGCAGTCCCGCCTACAATGAGCAGTTCTTC.

The rearrangement links TRBV7-2 to TRBJ2-3; perhaps TRBD1 as D (6 bases). V gave up 0 bases and J gave up 3 bases, with 16 bases separating them. The CDR3 is 17 residues long. Germline V gives CDR1 SGHTA, CDR2 FQGNSA. The CDR3 DNA follows: TGTGCCAGCAGCTTAGCGTGGGGGCTAGCTATTACAGATACGCAGTATTTT. This sequence encodes CASSLAWGLAITDTQYF.

The chain links TRBV6-5 to TRBJ2-5; 7 bases fit TRBD1. Per the germline V gene, CDR1 is MNHEY and CDR2 is SVGAGI. The V gene end was trimmed by 6 bases and the J gene end by 5 bases; junction bases not matched to a gene: 6. The CDR3 covers 13 residues. The CDR3 coding sequence is TGTGCCAGCAGACCGGGACAGTGGGAGACCCAGTACTTC. The encoded protein is CASRPGQWETQYF.

The chain carries TRBV5-1 and TRBJ2-1; unclear D gene. Germline CDR1 SGHRS, CDR2 YFSETQ. V lost 4 bases and J lost 9, with 14 bases in between. CDR3 size: 13 residues. The CDR3 nucleotides read TGCGCCAGCAGCCCCAACGACTTGGGTGAGCAGTTCTTC. Translation gives CASSPNDLGEQFF.

The chain couples TRBV20-1 to TRBJ1-5; D is possibly TRBD1 (5 bases). In germline, CDR1 is DFQATT, CDR2 SNEGSKA (reference sequence). The V gene lost 8 bases and the J gene lost 8 bases, with 13 bases spanning the gap. The CDR3 runs to 11 residues. CDR3: CSPGGEEPQHF. The CDR3 DNA reads as TGCAGTCCTGGGGGGGAAGAGCCCCAGCATTTT.

V gene TRBV2 combines with J gene TRBJ2-5; the D is unclear. Germline-derived CDR1 and CDR2 are SNHLY and FYNNEI. The CDR3 covers 12 residues. V was pared by 4 bases and J by 3 bases, with 6 bases between. CDR3 in amino acids: CASSGQEETQYF. Written as DNA, the CDR3 is TGTGCCAGCAGTGGGCAGGAAGAGACCCAGTACTTC.

Only one count was recorded for this clone. The J gene is TRBJ2-5, the V gene TRBV10-3; the match to TRBD2 covers 7 bases. The J call may be incorrect, as the DNA end agrees better with TRBJ2-7. The germline gives CDR1 ENHRY, CDR2 SYGVKD. There are 12 residues in the CDR3. CDR3 in amino acids: CAISTSVSEQYF. In nucleotides, the CDR3 is TGTGCCATCAGCACTAGCGTTTCCGAGCAGTACTTC.

This sequence joins TRBV4-1 and TRBJ2-7, with a tentative D call TRBD1 (5 bases). V was cut by 2 bases and J by 0 bases, with 11 bases left in between. The CDR3 consists of 15 residues. CDR1 is MGHRA, CDR2 YSYEKL, per germline. As DNA, the CDR3 is TGCGCCAGCAGCCAACAGGGCTCCAGCTCCTACGAGCAGTACTTC. Translating gives CASSQQGSSSYEQYF.

This clone was detected only a few times. The chain couples TRBV5-4 to TRBJ1-2, with 10 bases identical to TRBD1. V shed 0 bases, J shed 7 bases, and the junction held 3 bases outside the gene matches. This CDR3 is 14 amino acids long. Germline values: CDR1 SGHNT, CDR2 YYREEE (reference sequence). Here the CDR3 reads CASSLGQGAGGYTF. In DNA form, the CDR3 reads TGTGCCAGCAGCTTGGGACAGGGGGCGGGTGGCTACACCTTC.

This clone showed up just a few times. The chain combines TRBV5-1 with TRBJ2-7; D gene ambiguous. Germline lookup yields CDR1 SGHRS and CDR2 YFSETQ. Deletions cut 1 base from V and 2 bases from J, with 7 bases between. This CDR3 has 13 amino acids. CDR3 bases: TGCGCCAGCAGCTTGAACAGAGCCTACGAGCAGTACTTC. Its translation: CASSLNRAYEQYF. Complete variable domain (other parts from reference TRBV5-1 and TRBJ2-7): KAGVTQTPRYLIKTRGQQVTLSCSPISGHRSVSWYQQTPGQGLQFLFEYFSETQRNKGNFPGRFSGRQFSNSRSEMNVSTLELGDSALYLCASSLNRAYEQYFGPGTRLTVT.